The 24 T cell receptor beta chains below all came from one sample that was sequenced in a study of OX40 agonist ivuxolimab in advanced cancers. TCRdb keeps only in-frame clones here, not all; method: immunoSEQ multiplex PCR. The sample consists of some 48,000 clones, 79% of them appearing once. Source: CD4+ or CD8+ T cells sorted from blood, taken in a trial of the OX40 agonist ivuxolimab. These receptors were collected from an adult with an advanced solid tumor such as melanoma, head and neck, liver or kidney cancer.

V usage is TRBV15 and J usage is TRBJ2-5; TRBD1 agrees at 11 bases. The germline V gene encodes CDR1 LNHNV and CDR2 YYDKDF (reference sequence). The V and J ends lost 4 bases and 4 bases, in that order; junction bases with no gene match: 5. The CDR3 is 15 amino acids. The CDR3 sequence: CATSNGQGAGETQYF. The CDR3 DNA reads as TGTGCCACCAGCAACGGACAGGGGGCAGGAGAGACCCAGTACTTC.

The chain employs TRBV7-2 and TRBJ1-6; D gene ambiguous. CDR1 SGHTA and CDR2 FQGNSA come from the germline V gene. V was cut by 4 bases and J by 0 bases, with 13 bases left in between. This CDR3 spans 17 amino acids. The CDR3 coding sequence is TGTGCCAGCAGCTCCGGGCCTAGGAGCTCCTATAATTCACCCCTCCACTTT. Encoded protein: CASSSGPRSSYNSPLHF.

In DNA, the CDR3 is TGTGCCATCAGTGGGGGCGGGACAGCGGTGGAAAAACTGTTTTTT. It is translated as CAISGGGTAVEKLFF. This sequence joins TRBV10-3 and TRBJ1-4; 7 bases are a match to TRBD1. Germline assignment: CDR1 ENHRY and CDR2 SYGVKD. V shed 4 bases and J 8 bases; nucleotides not matched to a gene: 10. The CDR3 runs 15 residues.

The V gene is TRBV7-2, the J gene TRBJ1-5; D remains ambiguous. The length of the CDR3 is 15 residues. Germline CDR1 SGHTA, CDR2 FQGNSA. V was cut by 5 bases and J by 0 bases, with 11 bases left in between. The CDR3 DNA is TGTGCCAGCAGCCCGGACGGGGATAGCAATCAGCCCCAGCATTTT. Translating gives CASSPDGDSNQPQHF.

V is TRBV18 and J is TRBJ2-7, with 12 bases fitting TRBD1. The CDR3 totals 14 residues. Germline V lookup: CDR1 KGHSH, CDR2 LQKENI. V gave up 4 bases and J gave up 5 bases; unmatched junction bases: 3. DNA for the CDR3: TGTGCCAGCTCACTGGGACAGGGGGCCAACGAGCAGTACTTC. It specifies CASSLGQGANEQYF.

This chain connects TRBV7-3 to TRBJ2-7, with D perhaps TRBD2 (6 bases). The germline gives CDR1 SGHTA, CDR2 FQGTGA. The CDR3 loop spans 14 amino acids. V was pared by 2 bases and J by 3 bases, with 11 bases between. CDR3: CASSLAGPVYEQYF. CDR3 nucleotides: TGTGCCAGCAGCTTAGCGGGACCGGTCTACGAGCAGTACTTC. Drawing the rest from reference TRBV7-3 and TRBJ2-7, the complete variable domain is GAGVSQTPSNKVTEKGKYVELRCDPISGHTALYWYRQSLGQGPEFLIYFQGTGAADDSGLPNDRFFAVRPEGSVSTLKIQRTERGDSAVYLCASSLAGPVYEQYFGPGTRLTVT.

The V call is TRBV23-1, the J call TRBJ1-6, with D perhaps matching TRBD1 (5 bases). TRBV23-1 is sorted into the ORF group, with uncertain function. Trimming cost V 6 bases and J 7 bases, with 25 bases left between them. This CDR3 contains 18 residues. Written as DNA, the CDR3 is TGCGCCAGCAGCCCCCCCCGGGGAGGGGCCCTTATGAATTCACCCCTCCACTTT. It codes for CASSPPRGGALMNSPLHF.

The V and J genes are TRBV29-1 and TRBJ2-1, with D possibly TRBD1 on 7 matching bases. V lost 5 bases, J lost 3 bases, and 17 bases lay in between. CDR3 length: 15 amino acids. CDR1 and CDR2 from the germline V gene are SQVTM and ANQGSEA. CDR3 coding DNA: TGCAGCGTTTCGCCGAGCCAGGGGGGCTACAATGAGCAGTTCTTC. Amino acid sequence: CSVSPSQGGYNEQFF.

The chain combines TRBV20-1 with TRBJ1-4; no clear D. The length of the CDR3 is 11 residues. V was pared by 4 bases and J by 8 bases, with 8 bases between. CDR1 and CDR2 (germline): DFQATT, SNEGSKA (reference sequence). This chain's CDR3 is CSATVQEKLFF. Here the CDR3 DNA reads TGCAGTGCTACAGTTCAGGAAAAACTGTTTTTT.

This clone has only a few counts. The chain is built from TRBV14 and TRBJ2-1; 9 bases align to TRBD2. In germline, CDR1 is SGHDN, CDR2 FVKESK. The CDR3 totals 15 residues. The V gene end was trimmed by 5 bases and the J gene end by 3 bases; junction bases not matched to a gene: 5. The CDR3 region has the DNA TGTGCCAGCAGCGAAGCGGGGGGCCACTACAATGAGCAGTTCTTC. It encodes CASSEAGGHYNEQFF.

The J gene is TRBJ1-1, the V gene TRBV11-2, with 9 positions matching TRBD1. In germline, CDR1 is SGHAT, CDR2 FQNNGV. The CDR3 loop spans 14 amino acids. V was pared by 1 base and J by 4 bases, with 1 base of the junction left unmatched. This chain's CDR3 is CASSLGDRVTEAFF. In nucleotides, the CDR3 is TGTGCCAGCAGCTTAGGGGACAGGGTCACTGAAGCTTTCTTT.

The rearrangement uses TRBV9 and TRBJ2-2, with D perhaps being TRBD1 or TRBD2 (5 bases each). V lost 0 bases and J 5 bases, leaving 11 bases between the germline ends. CDR1 and CDR2 from the germline V gene are SGDLS and YYNGEE. The CDR3 covers 15 residues. The CDR3 region is CASSVEGWGTGELFF. The CDR3 DNA follows: TGTGCCAGCAGCGTAGAGGGCTGGGGGACCGGGGAGCTGTTTTTT.

The chain has TRBV7-2 and TRBJ2-2; weak D call: TRBD2 (5 bases). With 5 bases removed from V and 1 base from J, the gap between germline ends came to 11 bases. The CDR3 covers 15 residues. Germline-derived CDR1 and CDR2 are SGHTA and FQGNSA. CDR3 DNA: TGTGCCAGCAGCGAGCGGCCGGGGAACACCGGGGAGCTGTTTTTT. It translates to CASSERPGNTGELFF. Drawing the rest from reference TRBV7-2 and TRBJ2-2, the complete variable domain is GAGVSQSPSNKVTEKGKDVELRCDPISGHTALYWYRQSLGQGLEFLIYFQGNSAPDKSGLPSDRFSAERTGGSVSTLTIQRTQQEDSAVYLCASSERPGNTGELFFGEGSRLTVL.

This chain joins TRBV15 and TRBJ1-5; 8 bases map to TRBD1. The CDR3 length is 16 residues. With V trimmed by 0 bases and J by 6 bases, 7 bases remained unmatched. CDR1 is LNHNV and CDR2 is YYDKDF in the germline V gene (reference sequence). The CDR3: CATSRDKGQGSQPQHF. The CDR3 coding sequence is TGTGCCACCAGCAGAGATAAAGGACAGGGCAGTCAGCCCCAGCATTTT. The full variable domain, rest sourced from reference TRBV15 and TRBJ1-5, is DAMVIQNPRYQVTQFGKPVTLSCSQTLNHNVMYWYQQKSSQAPKLLFHYYDKDFNNEADTPDNFQSRRPNTSFCFLDIRSPGLGDTAMYLCATSRDKGQGSQPQHFGDGTRLSIL.

This chain uses TRBV4-1 with TRBJ1-4; no clear D gene. The CDR3 loop spans 15 amino acids. The germline V gene has CDR1 MGHRA and CDR2 YSYEKL. Trimming stripped 5 bases from V and 6 bases from J, with 16 bases between. The CDR3 DNA sequence: TGCGCCAGCAGCACTCGGACCCTGGAGGATGAAAAACTGTTTTTT. It yields the protein CASSTRTLEDEKLFF.

The chain carries TRBV9 and TRBJ2-1, with 8 positions matching TRBD1. Germline trimming cut 3 bases from V and 7 bases from J; bases unmatched to any gene: 9. CDR3 size: 15 residues. Germline V gene data show CDR1 as SGDLS and CDR2 as YYNGEE. The CDR3 is CASSARTGLGNEQFF. Written as DNA, the CDR3 is TGTGCCAGCAGCGCCCGGACAGGGCTTGGGAATGAGCAGTTCTTC.

V gene TRBV10-3 combines with J gene TRBJ1-4; no clear D gene. Germline V gene lookup returns CDR1 ENHRY and CDR2 SYGVKD. The CDR3 is 13 amino acids. Trimming removed 4 bases at V and 6 bases at J, with 9 bases between. The CDR3 region has the DNA TGTGCCATCAGTGGGGAGGGTGATGAAAAACTGTTTTTT. The encoded protein is CAISGEGDEKLFF.

The chain has TRBV27 and TRBJ1-3, with TRBD1 matching 9 bases. The CDR3 runs 16 residues. V was pared by 4 bases and J by 4 bases, with 8 bases of the junction left unmatched. Germline CDR1 MNHEY, CDR2 SMNVEV (reference sequence). CDR3 region: CASSWDRVRSGNTIYF. CDR3 in DNA: TGTGCCAGCAGTTGGGACAGGGTAAGATCAGGAAACACCATATATTTT.

The gene calls are TRBV6-1 and TRBJ2-7; D gene unclear. The V gene lost 8 bases and the J gene lost 4 bases, with 9 bases spanning the gap. The CDR3 runs 11 residues. Germline CDR1 MNHNS, CDR2 SASEGT. The CDR3 protein is CASRDRYEQYF. The CDR3 DNA reads TGTGCCAGCCGCGACCGATACGAGCAGTACTTC.

The chain combines TRBV30 with TRBJ1-2, with D unresolved. Trimming took 2 bases from V and 7 from J, leaving 14 bases between them. The CDR3 is 13 amino acids. Germline loops: CDR1 GTSNPN, CDR2 SVGIG (reference sequence). As DNA, the CDR3 is TGTGCCTGGAGTCTCTCCGTTGGTTTTGGCTACACCTTC. Its protein is CAWSLSVGFGYTF.

This chain links TRBV7-2 with TRBJ2-5, with 7 bases fitting TRBD2. Germline values: CDR1 SGHTA, CDR2 FQGNSA. V shed 5 bases, J shed 5 bases, and the junction held 8 bases outside the gene matches. The CDR3 is 14 residues long. CDR3 bases: TGTGCCAGCAGCCCTGTAACCGGGAGGGAGACCCAGTACTTC. Its translation is CASSPVTGRETQYF.

V usage is TRBV7-8 and J usage is TRBJ1-1; TRBD1 is a possible D gene (5 bases). Trimming removed 5 bases at V and 1 base at J, with 17 bases between. CDR3 length equals 16 residues. Looked up from germline, CDR1 is SGHVS and CDR2 is FQNEAQ. The CDR3 sequence is CASSTPLGRGNTEAFF. DNA for the CDR3: TGTGCCAGCAGCACTCCTCTTGGGAGGGGGAACACTGAAGCTTTCTTT.

The rearrangement joins TRBV27 to TRBJ2-2; the D gene is possibly TRBD2 (6 bases). The CDR3 has 16 residues. The ends were cut back, 6 bases at V and 5 bases at J, with 19 bases in the middle. Germline V gene data show CDR1 as MNHEY and CDR2 as SMNVEV (reference sequence). Written as DNA, the CDR3 is TGTGCCAGCAGATTAACGGCTTCGGGGAGGACCGGGGAGCTGTTTTTT. Residues: CASRLTASGRTGELFF.

J is TRBJ2-2 and V is TRBV9; TRBD2 agrees at 8 bases. The CDR3 runs 16 residues. The junction had 10 bases not matched to a gene; V was cut back by 2 bases and J by 7 bases. CDR1 and CDR2 from the germline V gene are SGDLS and YYNGEE. CDR3 DNA: TGTGCCAGCAGCGTTACTAGCGGCGGGGGATTCGGGGAGCTGTTTTTT. The encoded protein is CASSVTSGGGFGELFF. The full variable domain, its missing parts supplied by reference TRBV9 and TRBJ2-2, is DSGVTQTPKHLITATGQRVTLRCSPRSGDLSVYWYQQSLDQGLQFLIQYYNGEERAKGNILERFSAQQFPDLHSELNLSSLELGDSALYFCASSVTSGGGFGELFFGEGSRLTVL.